Below, 6 T cell receptor beta chains from the same sample are listed, as sequenced in a study of cytomegalovirus exposure and HLA in healthy donors. The PCR made use of 60 Vbeta and 13 Jbeta primers. Profiling relied on immunoSEQ multiplex PCR, and the TCRdb table lists in-frame clones only, not all of them. Altogether approximately 79,000 clones are present, 78% being singletons, with the ten largest covering approximately 1.6%. What was sequenced was PBMCs. The source of these receptors is a man aged 35-49 years in good health and CMV-seronegative.

Of note for this clone: One end of the junction is discordant with germline, which a read error may explain. V is TRBV6-5 and J is TRBJ1-6; unclear D gene. The CDR3 contains 16 residues. CDR1 and CDR2 (germline): MNHEY, SVGAGI. CDR3 DNA sequence: TGTGCCAGCAATTACCCGGGCGGGAAAGATAATTCACCCCTCCACTTT. Its protein is CASNYPGGKDNSPLHF.

Only a few counts were recorded for this clone. The sample holds other DNA sequences that translate to the same CDR3. This chain joins TRBV19 and TRBJ2-1, with D possibly TRBD2 on 5 matching bases. Germline lookup yields CDR1 LNHDA and CDR2 SQIVND (reference sequence). CDR3 length: 13 residues. V shed 5 bases and J shed 4 bases, with 9 bases lying between them. The CDR3 here is CASSPRGYNEQFF. The CDR3 DNA reads as TGTGCCAGTAGTCCCCGGGGTTACAATGAGCAGTTCTTC.

The chain carries TRBV11-2 and TRBJ1-3; the D gene is possibly TRBD1 (6 bases). V was trimmed by 3 bases and J by 4 bases, leaving 16 bases between them. The length of the CDR3 is 16 residues. Germline-derived CDR1 and CDR2 are SGHAT and FQNNGV. CDR3 region: CASSFQTGTGGNTIYF. The CDR3 nucleotides read TGTGCCAGCAGCTTCCAAACAGGGACGGGAGGAAACACCATATATTTT. Drawing the rest from reference TRBV11-2 and TRBJ1-3, the complete variable domain is EAGVAQSPRYKIIEKRQSVAFWCNPISGHATLYWYQQILGQGPKLLIQFQNNGVVDDSQLPKDRFSAERLKGVDSTLKIQPAKLEDSAVYLCASSFQTGTGGNTIYFGEGSWLTVV.

This chain links TRBV7-3 with TRBJ2-3; D is ambiguous. The germline V and J ends were trimmed by 1 base and 5 bases, with 7 bases remaining between them. This CDR3 spans 13 amino acids. From germline, CDR1 is SGHTA and CDR2 FQGTGA. CDR3 bases: TGTGCCAGCAGCTTAAGCTCTAAAGATACGCAGTATTTT. Protein sequence: CASSLSSKDTQYF.

The J gene is TRBJ2-7, the V gene TRBV7-2, with a possible D match to TRBD1 (6 bases). Trimming left V 5 bases short and J 12 bases short, with 17 bases between. CDR3 length: 12 amino acids. Germline assignment: CDR1 SGHTA and CDR2 FQGNSA. The CDR3 region has the DNA TGTGCCAGCAGCGTGGGACACGCCGCTACGTACTTC. Translated, it gives CASSVGHAATYF.

This clone was seen only a few times. The chain joins TRBV4-2 to TRBJ2-7; possibly TRBD2 for D (5 bases). Germline CDR1 LGHNA, CDR2 YNFKEQ. Between the trimmed V and J ends, which lost 4 bases and 1 base, there was a span of 11 bases. This CDR3 region has 14 residues. Here the CDR3 reads CASSPELVSYEQYF. The DNA for the CDR3 is TGTGCCAGCAGCCCGGAACTAGTTTCCTACGAGCAGTACTTC.